A single sample gave rise to the 27 T cell receptor beta chains below, sequenced in a study of CD8 T cells in Susac syndrome. Random hexamers were used to reverse transcribe the RNA input (about 0.5 to 1 ug). TCRdb reprocessed the immunoSEQ multiplex PCR reads via MiXCR and lists one record per CDR3 protein. The table has approximately 120,000 distinct CDR3 sequences, around 94% seen once. The sequencing sample was made of CD4+ T cells from PBMCs. The receptors shown here come from a human donor in good health.

The chain has TRBV29-1 and TRBJ2-7, with D possibly TRBD1 on 5 matching bases. The CDR3 has 13 residues. With 3 bases removed from V and 0 bases from J, the gap between germline ends came to 9 bases. Germline V gives CDR1 SQVTM, CDR2 ANQGSEA. The CDR3, as DNA: TGCAGCGTTGATCAGGGCAGCTCCTACGAGCAGTACTTC. It yields the protein CSVDQGSSYEQYF.

V is TRBV15 and J is TRBJ2-1; TRBD2 agrees at 12 bases. Per germline, CDR1 LNHNV and CDR2 YYDKDF (reference sequence). This CDR3 spans 19 amino acids. V lost 0 bases, J lost 0 bases, and 6 bases stayed unmatched. The CDR3 loop is CATSREVLAGGSSYNEQFF. CDR3 nucleotide sequence: TGTGCCACCAGCAGAGAAGTTCTAGCGGGAGGGAGCTCCTACAATGAGCAGTTCTTC.

The chain uses TRBV7-9 and TRBJ1-1, with 7 bases aligning to TRBD1. This CDR3 spans 14 amino acids. Per the germline V gene, CDR1 is SEHNR and CDR2 is FQNEAQ (reference sequence). V dropped 7 bases and J dropped 0; count of bases not matched to a gene: 5. The CDR3 here is CASNSQGMNTEAFF. Here the CDR3 DNA reads TGTGCCAGCAACTCACAGGGGATGAACACTGAAGCTTTCTTT.

V and J are TRBV30 and TRBJ2-7, with a weak D call TRBD1 (5 bases). The CDR3 loop spans 12 amino acids. Germline lookup yields CDR1 GTSNPN and CDR2 SVGIG (reference sequence). The V and J ends lost 1 base and 4 bases respectively, with 8 bases between them. The CDR3, as DNA: TGTGCCTGGAGTGGGGGCTTTTACGAGCAGTACTTC. Translated, it gives CAWSGGFYEQYF.

V gene TRBV2 combines with J gene TRBJ1-1; TRBD1 is a possible D gene (6 bases). Germline loops: CDR1 SNHLY, CDR2 FYNNEI. V gave up 5 bases and J gave up 7 bases, with 14 bases separating them. The CDR3 loop spans 13 amino acids. The CDR3 reads CASSWGRDNEAFF. For the CDR3, the DNA is TGTGCCAGCAGTTGGGGAAGGGACAATGAAGCTTTCTTT.

On this clonotype itself: Germline is not matched at one junction end, which may reflect a read error. The chain employs TRBV4-1 and TRBJ2-3; D remains unclear. The CDR3 loop spans 15 amino acids. Germline V gives CDR1 MGHRA, CDR2 YSYEKL. The CDR3 region is CASSQVPRFTDTQYF. The CDR3 DNA reads TGCGCCAGCAGCCAAGTCCCCCGGTTCACAGACACGCAGTATTTT.

The genes are TRBV15 and TRBJ2-2; 7 bases are a match to TRBD1. Per the germline V gene, CDR1 is LNHNV and CDR2 is YYDKDF (reference sequence). The CDR3 loop spans 16 amino acids. Trimming took 2 bases from V and 6 from J; bases not matched to a gene: 9. CDR3 DNA: TGTGCCACCAGCAGAATGACAGGGATAAGTTCCGGGGAGCTGTTTTTT. This encodes CATSRMTGISSGELFF.

This clonotype has just one count. The rearrangement links TRBV6-5 to TRBJ1-4; D uncertain. This CDR3 contains 14 residues. V was clipped by 8 bases and J by 0 bases, with 10 bases between them. CDR1 and CDR2 (germline): MNHEY, SVGAGI. The CDR3 here is CASARGTTNEKLFF. The DNA of the CDR3 is TGTGCCAGCGCAAGAGGGACAACTAATGAAAAACTGTTTTTT.

The genes are TRBV20-1 and TRBJ2-3; tentatively, D is TRBD1 (5 bases). CDR1 and CDR2 from the germline V gene are DFQATT and SNEGSKA (reference sequence). CDR3 length equals 15 residues. V was cut by 0 bases and J by 2 bases, with 12 bases left in between. The CDR3 coding sequence is TGCAGTGCTAGAGACCCATCAGGGAACACAGATACGCAGTATTTT. Protein sequence: CSARDPSGNTDTQYF.

This chain connects TRBV20-1 to TRBJ1-2; the D gene is possibly TRBD1 (5 bases). V shed 3 bases and J shed 1 base, with 9 bases lying between them. Germline assignment: CDR1 DFQATT and CDR2 SNEGSKA (reference sequence). This CDR3 comprises 13 residues. CDR3 loop: CSASRGRNYGYTF. The CDR3 region has the DNA TGCAGTGCTAGTCGGGGCCGTAACTATGGCTACACCTTC.

V usage is TRBV10-2 and J usage is TRBJ2-4; 9 positions match TRBD2. V lost 3 bases to trimming and J lost 7 bases; unmatched junction nucleotides: 4. CDR3 size: 14 residues. CDR1 WSHSY and CDR2 SAAADI come from the germline V gene. CDR3 loop: CASSDTSGRNIQYF. CDR3 DNA sequence: TGCGCCAGCAGTGATACCAGCGGGAGGAACATTCAGTACTTC.

The chain is built from TRBV20-1 and TRBJ2-2; D is undetermined. Per germline, CDR1 DFQATT and CDR2 SNEGSKA (reference sequence). V was clipped by 6 bases and J by 1 base, with 18 bases between them. The CDR3 has 16 residues. CDR3 region: CSAKPSGTVNTGELFF. The DNA for the CDR3 is TGCAGTGCAAAACCCTCCGGCACTGTGAACACCGGGGAGCTGTTTTTT.

The rearrangement joins TRBV5-1 to TRBJ2-1; 7 nucleotides agree with TRBD2. J was trimmed by 1 base and V by 3 bases; bases with no gene match: 13. The CDR3 runs to 18 residues. CDR1 is SGHRS and CDR2 is YFSETQ in the germline V gene. The chain's CDR3 is CASSSGLGAGASYNEQFF. The CDR3 DNA reads TGCGCCAGCAGCTCGGGGCTAGGGGCGGGAGCTTCCTACAATGAGCAGTTCTTC.

J is TRBJ2-7 and V is TRBV20-1; the D gene is possibly TRBD2 (5 bases). Per germline, CDR1 DFQATT and CDR2 SNEGSKA (reference sequence). The CDR3 consists of 12 residues. The germline V and J ends were trimmed by 3 bases and 3 bases, with 9 bases remaining between them. The CDR3 bases are TGCAGTGCTAGCGGGGTGAACTACGAGCAGTACTTC. Protein: CSASGVNYEQYF.

This clonotype has a single count. The V gene is TRBV29-1, the J gene TRBJ1-2; D may be TRBD1 (5 bases). V lost 4 bases to trimming and J lost 5 bases, with 11 bases between them. Germline CDR1 SQVTM, CDR2 ANQGSEA. CDR3 size: 12 residues. CDR3 region: CSVVEGTYGYTF. CDR3 DNA: TGCAGCGTTGTCGAGGGGACGTATGGCTACACCTTC.

This clonotype was seen once. The V and J genes are TRBV25-1 and TRBJ1-2; weak D call: TRBD1 (6 bases). V was trimmed by 8 bases and J by 8 bases, leaving 12 bases between them. The CDR3 is 11 residues long. Germline V gene sequence: CDR1 MGHDK, CDR2 SYGVNS. The CDR3 DNA reads as TGTGCCAGCCAGGGGACCCTCGGCTACACCTTC. This gives the protein CASQGTLGYTF.

The chain employs TRBV6-6 and TRBJ1-2; 7 bases align to TRBD1. Trimming removed 5 bases from V and 8 bases from J; junction bases left unmatched: 11. CDR3 length: 14 amino acids. CDR1 and CDR2 (germline): MNHNY, SVGAGI (reference sequence). The CDR3 nucleotides are TGTGCCAGCAGTCGGGACAGCGCCTTGAAGGGCTACACCTTC. Amino acids: CASSRDSALKGYTF.

The V gene is TRBV6-6, the J gene TRBJ2-5; 8 bases are shared with TRBD2. The CDR3 consists of 13 residues. V lost 10 bases and J lost 5; bases outside the gene matches: 9. CDR1 and CDR2 (germline): MNHNY, SVGAGI (reference sequence). The CDR3 sequence is CATKSGSWETQYF. CDR3 sequence (DNA): TGTGCCACCAAGAGCGGGAGTTGGGAGACCCAGTACTTC.

The chain has TRBV4-1 and TRBJ1-1, with D unclear. Germline V CDR1 and CDR2: MGHRA, YSYEKL. There are 16 residues in the CDR3. The V end was cut by 4 bases, the J end by 6 bases, with 21 bases between. CDR3 loop: CASSPSVHPVEPEAFF. The CDR3 coding sequence is TGCGCCAGCAGCCCCTCTGTCCACCCCGTCGAGCCTGAAGCTTTCTTT.

The genes are TRBV5-1 and TRBJ1-2; 10 nucleotides agree with TRBD1. Germline V gene sequence: CDR1 SGHRS, CDR2 YFSETQ. V lost 7 bases and J lost 3; bases outside the gene matches: 9. This CDR3 contains 15 residues. The CDR3 spells CASSRQGAMDYGYTF. The CDR3 nucleotides are TGCGCCAGCTCGCGACAGGGGGCCATGGACTATGGCTACACCTTC.

The chain is built from TRBV10-3 and TRBJ2-1; D gene unclear. Per the germline V gene, CDR1 is ENHRY and CDR2 is SYGVKD. CDR3 size: 17 residues. Trimming took off 3 bases at V and 2 bases at J, with 17 bases between the two ends. This CDR3 reads CAISDRMASSTYNEQFF. Written as DNA, the CDR3 is TGTGCCATCAGTGACCGGATGGCAAGTAGCACCTACAATGAGCAGTTCTTC.

V is TRBV25-1 and J is TRBJ2-1; TRBD1 aligns across 8 bases. Trimming at V came to 4 bases and at J to 0 bases, leaving 2 bases not matched to a gene. The CDR3 totals 15 residues. CDR1 MGHDK and CDR2 SYGVNS come from the germline V gene. The CDR3 protein is CASSVTGGSYNEQFF. CDR3 in DNA: TGTGCCAGCAGTGTCACAGGGGGCTCCTACAATGAGCAGTTCTTC.

The chain recombines TRBV7-2 with TRBJ2-3; D remains ambiguous. The CDR3 runs 15 residues. Germline values: CDR1 SGHTA, CDR2 FQGNSA. With 5 bases removed from V and 2 bases from J, the gap between germline ends came to 14 bases. This CDR3 reads CASSHQPIFTDTQYF. The CDR3 DNA reads as TGTGCCAGCAGCCACCAGCCAATCTTCACAGATACGCAGTATTTT.

This sequence joins TRBV7-9 and TRBJ1-6, with D unclear. Germline CDR1 SEHNR, CDR2 FQNEAQ (reference sequence). The V gene lost 8 bases and the J gene lost 9 bases, with 11 bases spanning the gap. CDR3 length: 12 amino acids. CDR3 sequence: CASSRDVSPLHF. CDR3 coding DNA: TGTGCCAGCTCACGTGACGTTTCACCCCTCCACTTT.

In DNA form, the CDR3 reads TGCAGTGCTAGCCAAAGCTCCTACAATGAGCAGTTCTTC. Amino acids: CSASQSSYNEQFF. V and J are TRBV20-1 and TRBJ2-1; D gene unclear. Germline V gene lookup returns CDR1 DFQATT and CDR2 SNEGSKA (reference sequence). The CDR3 sequence is 13 residues long. Trimming stripped 3 bases from V and 0 bases from J, with 6 bases between.

Here the CDR3 reads CSAGRFKTSTDTQYF. The CDR3 bases are TGCAGTGCCGGGCGGTTTAAGACTAGCACAGATACGCAGTATTTT. This chain joins TRBV20-1 and TRBJ2-3; D gene uncertain. V gave up 6 bases and J gave up 0 bases, with 16 bases separating them. Germline lookup yields CDR1 DFQATT and CDR2 SNEGSKA (reference sequence). CDR3 length: 15 residues.

The V call is TRBV7-2, the J call TRBJ2-1, with D unclear. V was pared by 4 bases and J by 4 bases, with 5 bases between. The length of the CDR3 is 12 residues. Germline CDR1 SGHTA, CDR2 FQGNSA. DNA of the CDR3: TGTGCCAGCAGCTACTATTACAATGAGCAGTTCTTC. Translated, it gives CASSYYYNEQFF.